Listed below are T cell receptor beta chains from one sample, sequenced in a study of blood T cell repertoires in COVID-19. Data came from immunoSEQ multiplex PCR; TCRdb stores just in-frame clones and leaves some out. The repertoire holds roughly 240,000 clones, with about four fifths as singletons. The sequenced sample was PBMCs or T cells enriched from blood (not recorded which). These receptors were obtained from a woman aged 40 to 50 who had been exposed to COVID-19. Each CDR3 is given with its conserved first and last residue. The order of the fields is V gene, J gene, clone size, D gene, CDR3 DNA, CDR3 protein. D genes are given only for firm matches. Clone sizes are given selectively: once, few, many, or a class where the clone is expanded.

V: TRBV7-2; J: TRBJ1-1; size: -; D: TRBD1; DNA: TGTGCCAGCAGCTTAGTAGGGACAGACACTGAAGCTTTCTTT; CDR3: CASSLVGTDTEAFF
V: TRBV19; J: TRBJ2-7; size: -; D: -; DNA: TGTGCCAGTAGTATGGAAGGGCAGGGCGGCAGGCCCTACGAGCAGTACTTC; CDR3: CASSMEGQGGRPYEQYF
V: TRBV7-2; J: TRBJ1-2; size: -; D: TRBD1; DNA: TGTGCCAGCAGCCCACGGACAGGGAGCCCCTTTAACTATGGCTACACCTTC; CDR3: CASSPRTGSPFNYGYTF
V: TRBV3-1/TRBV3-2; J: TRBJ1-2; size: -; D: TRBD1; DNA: TGTGCCAGCAGCCAAGATACGACAGGGTCCCTGGGTGGCTACACCTTC; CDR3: CASSQDTTGSLGGYTF
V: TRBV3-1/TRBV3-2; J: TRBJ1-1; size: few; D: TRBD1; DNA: TGTGCCAGCAGCCAAGTCCCACAGGGGGGGAGCACTGAAGCTTTCTTT; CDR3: CASSQVPQGGSTEAFF
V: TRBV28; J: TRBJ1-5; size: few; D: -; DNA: TGTGCCAGCAACCTACAGGGAGGGGGCAATCAGCCCCAGCATTTT; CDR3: CASNLQGGGNQPQHF
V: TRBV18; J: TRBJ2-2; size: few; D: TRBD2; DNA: TGTGCCAGCTCCTCGCGGGGGGCCTCCACCGGGGAGCTGTTTTTT; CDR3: CASSSRGASTGELFF
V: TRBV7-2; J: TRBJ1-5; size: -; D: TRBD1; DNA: TGTGCCAGCAGCTCAGGACAGGGCGATCAGCCCCAGCATTTT; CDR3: CASSSGQGDQPQHF
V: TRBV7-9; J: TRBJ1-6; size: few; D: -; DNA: TGTGCCAGCAGCGCCTCAGGGGAGGGCGCACGGTCACCCCTCCACTTT; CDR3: CASSASGEGARSPLHF
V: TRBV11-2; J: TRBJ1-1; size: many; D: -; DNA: TGTGCCAGCAGCTTAGCCCCGGCAGGACAGTACACTGAAGCTTTCTTT; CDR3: CASSLAPAGQYTEAFF
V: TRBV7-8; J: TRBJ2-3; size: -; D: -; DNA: TGTGCCAGCAGCTTAGCGGCTGGAGGGGGCACAGATACGCAGTATTTT; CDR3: CASSLAAGGGTDTQYF
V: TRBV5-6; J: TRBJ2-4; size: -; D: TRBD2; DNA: TGTGCCAGCAGCCCGGGACTAGCGATAGACATTCAGTACTTC; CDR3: CASSPGLAIDIQYF
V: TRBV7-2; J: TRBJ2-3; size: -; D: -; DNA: TGTGCCAGCAGCCCAGGACAAAGCACAGATACGCAGTATTTT; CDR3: CASSPGQSTDTQYF
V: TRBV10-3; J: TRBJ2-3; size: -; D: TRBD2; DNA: TGTGCCATCAGTAGCGGGGGGGCCCCAGATACGCAGTATTTT; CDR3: CAISSGGAPDTQYF
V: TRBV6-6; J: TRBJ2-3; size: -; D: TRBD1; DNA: TGTGCCAGCAGTTCTGGACAGGGTACAGATACGCAGTATTTT; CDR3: CASSSGQGTDTQYF
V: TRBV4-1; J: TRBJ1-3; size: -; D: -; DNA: TGCGCCAGCAGTACAAGCGACCGAGGAAACACCATATATTTT; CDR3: CASSTSDRGNTIYF
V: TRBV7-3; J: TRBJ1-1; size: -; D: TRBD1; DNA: TGTGCCAGCAGCTTAATGGGGACAGGGGCCGGGAACACTGAAGCTTTCTTT; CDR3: CASSLMGTGAGNTEAFF
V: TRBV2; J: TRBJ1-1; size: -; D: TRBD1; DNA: TGTGCCACCGAGGGGGCCAGGTTAGTTACTGAAGCTTTCTTT; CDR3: CATEGARLVTEAFF
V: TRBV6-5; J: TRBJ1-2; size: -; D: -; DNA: TGTGCCAGCAGTTCATTCAGGGGAAAAGTCTATGGCTACACCTTC; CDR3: CASSSFRGKVYGYTF
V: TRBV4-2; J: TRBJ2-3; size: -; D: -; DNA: TGTGCCAGCAGCCAAGAAGGGGCCAGATGGGACACAGATACGCAGTATTTT; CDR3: CASSQEGARWDTDTQYF
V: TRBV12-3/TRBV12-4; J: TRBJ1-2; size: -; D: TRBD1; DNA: TGTGCCTCGACAGGGACGGCCTATGGCTACACCTTC; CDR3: CASTGTAYGYTF
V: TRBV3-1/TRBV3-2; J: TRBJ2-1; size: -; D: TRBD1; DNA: TGTGCCAGCAGCCCGACAGGGTACAATGAGCAGTTCTTC; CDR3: CASSPTGYNEQFF
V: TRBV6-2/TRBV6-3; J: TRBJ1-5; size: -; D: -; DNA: TGTGCCAGCAGTCAACGGACAGCTAGCAATCAGCCCCAGCATTTT; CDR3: CASSQRTASNQPQHF
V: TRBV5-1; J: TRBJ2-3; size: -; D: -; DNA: TGCGCCAGCAGCCAACGGGACTCAAGATACTTCACAGATACGCAGTATTTT; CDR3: CASSQRDSRYFTDTQYF
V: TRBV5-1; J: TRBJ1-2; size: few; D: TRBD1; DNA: TGCGCCAGCAGAAGGGACAGGGAACCATATGGCTACACCTTC; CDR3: CASRRDREPYGYTF